The present entry profiles one TCR beta chain with its context. There is no known antigen for this receptor. No much larger clonotype is one base removed from it; base qualities were not supplied. This entry belongs to a study of OX40 agonist ivuxolimab in advanced cancers. Study-wide context: Ivuxolimab was a fully human IgG2 agonistic monoclonal antibody targeting the costimulatory receptor OX40 (CD134). The monotherapy dose-escalation portion (N of about 50 patients) of the phase I ivuxolimab trial is reported in the paper. Partial responses were achieved by three dose-escalation patients, of whom one had hepatocellular carcinoma and two had cutaneous melanoma. Intravenous ivuxolimab was administered to patients every 2 weeks at six dose levels: 0.01, 0.1, 0.3, 1.5, 3 and 10 mg/kg. Of the approximately 50 patients in dose escalation, about 20 had hepatocellular carcinoma, roughly 15 had melanoma, 9 had renal cell carcinoma and 9 had head and neck cancer. A male proportion of almost 85% and a mean age of approximately 62 years, ranging from about 23 to 79, were recorded for the dose-escalation cohort. Peripheral TCRbeta sequencing was intended to test whether TCR sequence diversity was altered and clonal T-cell expansion was caused by ivuxolimab. Patients were allowed to have had prior anti-PD-1, anti-PD-L1 or anti-CTLA-4 therapy, and approximately 41% of the dose-escalation patients had previously received checkpoint inhibitors. The paper as a whole reports these results and caveats: On average, CD8+ T cells showed more expanded clones than CD4+ T cells after ivuxolimab. In the 0.1-3.0 mg/kg groups, partial responders had among the lowest normalized peripheral clonal expansion, particularly in CD8+ T cells. Clonal expansion of both CD4+ and CD8+ blood T cells was observed from baseline to week 6 at doses 0.1 to 3.0 mg/kg. The antigen specificity of the clonally expanded peripheral T cells was not determined. Low levels of normalized T-cell clonal expansion were also shown by some nonresponding patients.

Genomic DNA was isolated from the sorted cells so that the TCRbeta CDR3 region could be sequenced. The immunoSEQ Assay was used for sequencing of TCRbeta CDR3 regions. Not all clones reach the TCRdb copy of this immuneACCESS table, which keeps in-frame sequences only. Checked studies attribute under half of the gap to unresolved V genes and leave the rest unexplained. Within this sample are 25,000 to 30,000 clones, with roughly 87% of them counted one time only. Of the sample, 13% to 15% is held by the ten largest clones. Patients with a history of autoimmune disease or receiving systemic immunosuppression were excluded from the trial. In every dose cohort, peripheral blood was drawn for TCR sequencing at baseline, cycle 4 day 1, and cycle 7 day 1. Samples were obtained from an open-label, multicenter, first-in-human phase I dose-escalation trial of ivuxolimab. Adults with locally advanced or metastatic head and neck squamous cell, hepatocellular, melanoma or renal cell carcinoma were enrolled in the trial. Before TCR sequencing, CD4+ and CD8+ T cells were separately sorted from peripheral blood.

The input for sequencing was CD4+ or CD8+ T cells sorted from blood, taken in a trial of the OX40 agonist ivuxolimab. This clonotype originated in an adult with an advanced solid tumor such as melanoma, head and neck, liver or kidney cancer.

DNA sequence: TGTGCCACCAGTAGTACGGCTGGGAGACATAGCAATCAGCCCCAGCATTTT. Translated, it gives CATSSTAGRHSNQPQHF. The chain joins TRBV19 to TRBJ1-5, with the D gene not clear enough to name. The CDR1 and CDR2 encoded by the germline V gene (reference sequence) are LNHDA and SQIVND. The CDR3 holds 17 amino acids from the cysteine to the phenylalanine. Only the CDR3 portion is preserved as DNA: 51 bases, with reading frame beginning at the first base. Deletion took 10 bases off V and 0 bases off J, with a span of 22 bases between the germline ends.